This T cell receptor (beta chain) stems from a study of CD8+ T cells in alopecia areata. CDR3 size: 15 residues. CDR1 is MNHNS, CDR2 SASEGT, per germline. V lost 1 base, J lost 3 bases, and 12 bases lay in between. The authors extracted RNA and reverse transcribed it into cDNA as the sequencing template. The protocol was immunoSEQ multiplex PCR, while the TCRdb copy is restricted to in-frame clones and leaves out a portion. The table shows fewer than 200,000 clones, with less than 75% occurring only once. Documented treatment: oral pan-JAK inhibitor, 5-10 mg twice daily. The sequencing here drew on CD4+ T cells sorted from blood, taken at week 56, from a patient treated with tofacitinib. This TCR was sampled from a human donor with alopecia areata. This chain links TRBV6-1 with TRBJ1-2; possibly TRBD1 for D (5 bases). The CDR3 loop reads CASSEGGALDYGYTF. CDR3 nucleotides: TGTGCCAGCAGTGAAGGTGGGGCCTTGGACTATGGCTACACCTTC.